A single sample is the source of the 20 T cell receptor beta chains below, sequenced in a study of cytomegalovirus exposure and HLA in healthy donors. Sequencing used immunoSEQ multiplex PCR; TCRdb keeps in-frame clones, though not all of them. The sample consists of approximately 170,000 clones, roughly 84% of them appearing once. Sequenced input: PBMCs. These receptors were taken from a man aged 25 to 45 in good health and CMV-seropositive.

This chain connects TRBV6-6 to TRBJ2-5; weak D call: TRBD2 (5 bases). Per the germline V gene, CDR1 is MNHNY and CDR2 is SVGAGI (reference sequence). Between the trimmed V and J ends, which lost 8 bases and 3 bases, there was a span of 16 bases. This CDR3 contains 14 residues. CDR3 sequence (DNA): TGTGCCAGCCGAGTAACTGGACTTAAAGAGACCCAGTACTTC. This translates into CASRVTGLKETQYF.

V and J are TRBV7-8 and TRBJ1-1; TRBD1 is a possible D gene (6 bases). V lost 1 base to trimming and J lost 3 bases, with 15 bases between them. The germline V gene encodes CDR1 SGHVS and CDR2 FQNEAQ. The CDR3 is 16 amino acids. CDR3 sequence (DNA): TGTGCCAGCAGCTTAGACCTCCAGGGGAAGGACACTGAAGCTTTCTTT. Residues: CASSLDLQGKDTEAFF.

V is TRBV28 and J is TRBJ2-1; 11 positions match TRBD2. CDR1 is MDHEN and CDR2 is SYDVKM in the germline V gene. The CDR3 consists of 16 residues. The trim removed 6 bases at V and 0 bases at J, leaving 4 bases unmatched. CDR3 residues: CASSRSGRASYNEQFF. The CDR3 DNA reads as TGTGCCAGCAGCCGTAGCGGGAGGGCCTCCTACAATGAGCAGTTCTTC.

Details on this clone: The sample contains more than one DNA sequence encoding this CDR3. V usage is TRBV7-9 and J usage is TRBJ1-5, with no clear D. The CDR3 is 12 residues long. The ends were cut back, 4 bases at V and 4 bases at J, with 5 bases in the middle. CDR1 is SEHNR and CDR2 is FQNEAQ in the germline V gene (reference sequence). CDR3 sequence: CASSSGNQPQHF. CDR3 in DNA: TGTGCCAGCAGCTCGGGAAATCAGCCCCAGCATTTT.

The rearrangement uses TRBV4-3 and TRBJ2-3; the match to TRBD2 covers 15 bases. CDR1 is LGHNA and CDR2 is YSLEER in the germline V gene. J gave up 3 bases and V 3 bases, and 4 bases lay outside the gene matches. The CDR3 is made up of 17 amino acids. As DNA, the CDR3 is TGCGCCAGCAGCCACCGGACTAGCGGGGGGGGGACAGATACGCAGTATTTT. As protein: CASSHRTSGGGTDTQYF.

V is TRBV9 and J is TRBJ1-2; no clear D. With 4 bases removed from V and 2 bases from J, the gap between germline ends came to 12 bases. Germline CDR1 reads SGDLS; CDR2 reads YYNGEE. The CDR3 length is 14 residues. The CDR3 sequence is CASSSRTGNYGYTF. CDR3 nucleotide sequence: TGTGCCAGCAGCTCCCGGACGGGGAACTATGGCTACACCTTC.

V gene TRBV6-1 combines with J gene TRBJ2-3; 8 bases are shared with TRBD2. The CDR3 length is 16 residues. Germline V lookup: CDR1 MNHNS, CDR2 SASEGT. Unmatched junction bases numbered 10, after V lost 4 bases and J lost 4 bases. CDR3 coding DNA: TGTGCCAGCAGTGGCTCCGGGACTAGTGGGGCAGATACGCAGTATTTT. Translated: CASSGSGTSGADTQYF.

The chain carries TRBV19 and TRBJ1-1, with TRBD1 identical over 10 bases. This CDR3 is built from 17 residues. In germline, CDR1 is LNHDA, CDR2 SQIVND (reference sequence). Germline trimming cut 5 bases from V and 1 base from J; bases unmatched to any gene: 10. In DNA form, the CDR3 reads TGTGCCAGTAGTCCTCCGACAGGGGGCAATGCGAACACTGAAGCTTTCTTT. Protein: CASSPPTGGNANTEAFF.

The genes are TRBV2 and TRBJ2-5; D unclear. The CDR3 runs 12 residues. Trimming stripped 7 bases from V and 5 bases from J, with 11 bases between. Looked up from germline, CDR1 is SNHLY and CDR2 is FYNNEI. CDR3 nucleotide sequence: TGTGCCAGCAAAGGCAGCGAGGAGACCCAGTACTTC. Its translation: CASKGSEETQYF.

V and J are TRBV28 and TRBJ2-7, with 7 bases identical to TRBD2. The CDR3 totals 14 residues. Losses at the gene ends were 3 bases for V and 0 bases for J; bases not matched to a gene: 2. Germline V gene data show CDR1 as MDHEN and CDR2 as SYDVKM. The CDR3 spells CASSFAGDSYEQYF. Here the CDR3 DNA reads TGTGCCAGCAGTTTCGCGGGGGACTCCTACGAGCAGTACTTC. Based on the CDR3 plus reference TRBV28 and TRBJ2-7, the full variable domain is DVKVTQSSRYLVKRTGEKVFLECVQDMDHENMFWYRQDPGLGLRLIYFSYDVKMKEKGDIPEGYSVSREKKERFSLILESASTNQTSMYLCASSFAGDSYEQYFGPGTRLTVT.

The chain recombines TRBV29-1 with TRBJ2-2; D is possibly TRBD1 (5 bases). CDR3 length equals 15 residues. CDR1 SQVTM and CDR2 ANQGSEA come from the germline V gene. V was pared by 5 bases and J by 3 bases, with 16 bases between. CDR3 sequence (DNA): TGCAGCGTTCGAACCCCGACAGCCTACACCGGGGAGCTGTTTTTT. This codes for CSVRTPTAYTGELFF.

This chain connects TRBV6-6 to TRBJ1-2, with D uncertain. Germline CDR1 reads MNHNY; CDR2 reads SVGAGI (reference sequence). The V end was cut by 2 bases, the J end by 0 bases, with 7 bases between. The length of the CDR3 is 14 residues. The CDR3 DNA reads TGTGCCAGCAGTTACCTGACAACTAACTATGGCTACACCTTC. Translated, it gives CASSYLTTNYGYTF.

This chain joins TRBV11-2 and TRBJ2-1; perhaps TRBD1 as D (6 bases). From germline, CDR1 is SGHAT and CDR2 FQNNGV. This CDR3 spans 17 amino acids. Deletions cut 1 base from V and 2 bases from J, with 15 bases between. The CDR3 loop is CASSLAPLRGPYNEQFF. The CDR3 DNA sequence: TGTGCCAGCAGCTTAGCCCCACTCAGGGGCCCCTACAATGAGCAGTTCTTC.

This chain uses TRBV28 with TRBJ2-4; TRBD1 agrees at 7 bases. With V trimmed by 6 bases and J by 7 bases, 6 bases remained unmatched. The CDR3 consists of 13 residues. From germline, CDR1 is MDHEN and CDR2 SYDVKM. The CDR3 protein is CASRKQGTNIQYF. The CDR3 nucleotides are TGTGCCAGCAGGAAACAGGGGACGAACATTCAGTACTTC. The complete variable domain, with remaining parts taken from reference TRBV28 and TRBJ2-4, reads DVKVTQSSRYLVKRTGEKVFLECVQDMDHENMFWYRQDPGLGLRLIYFSYDVKMKEKGDIPEGYSVSREKKERFSLILESASTNQTSMYLCASRKQGTNIQYFGAGTRLSVL.

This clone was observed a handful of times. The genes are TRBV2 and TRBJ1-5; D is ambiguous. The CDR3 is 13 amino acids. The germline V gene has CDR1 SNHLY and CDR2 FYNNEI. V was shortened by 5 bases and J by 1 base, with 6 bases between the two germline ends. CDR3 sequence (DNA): TGTGCCAGCAGTCCGGAGAGCAATCAGCCCCAGCATTTT. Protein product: CASSPESNQPQHF.

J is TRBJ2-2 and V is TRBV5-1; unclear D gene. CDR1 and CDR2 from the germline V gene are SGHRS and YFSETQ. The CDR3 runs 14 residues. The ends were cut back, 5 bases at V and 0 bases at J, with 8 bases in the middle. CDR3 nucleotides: TGCGCCAGCAGTCGGAGATCGAACACCGGGGAGCTGTTTTTT. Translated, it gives CASSRRSNTGELFF.

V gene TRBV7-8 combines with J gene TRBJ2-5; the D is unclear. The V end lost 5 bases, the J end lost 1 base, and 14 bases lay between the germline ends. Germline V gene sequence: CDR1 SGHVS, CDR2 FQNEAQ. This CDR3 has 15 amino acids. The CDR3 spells CASSPMGSSQETQYF. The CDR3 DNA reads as TGTGCCAGCAGCCCGATGGGTAGCAGCCAAGAGACCCAGTACTTC. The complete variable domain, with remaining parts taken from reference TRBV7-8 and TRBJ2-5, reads GAGVSQSPRYKVAKRGQDVALRCDPISGHVSLFWYQQALGQGPEFLTYFQNEAQLDKSGLPSDRFFAERPEGSVSTLKIQRTQQEDSAVYLCASSPMGSSQETQYFGPGTRLLVL.

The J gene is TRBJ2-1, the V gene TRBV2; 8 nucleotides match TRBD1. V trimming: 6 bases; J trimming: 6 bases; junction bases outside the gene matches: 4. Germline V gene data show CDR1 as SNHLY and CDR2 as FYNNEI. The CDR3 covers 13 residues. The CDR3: CASSRDRGNEQFF. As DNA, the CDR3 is TGTGCCAGCAGCCGAGACAGGGGCAATGAGCAGTTCTTC. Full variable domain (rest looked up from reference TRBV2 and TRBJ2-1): EPEVTQTPSHQVTQMGQEVILRCVPISNHLYFYWYRQILGQKVEFLVSFYNNEISEKSEIFDDQFSVERPDGSNFTLKIRSTKLEDSAMYFCASSRDRGNEQFFGPGTRLTVL.

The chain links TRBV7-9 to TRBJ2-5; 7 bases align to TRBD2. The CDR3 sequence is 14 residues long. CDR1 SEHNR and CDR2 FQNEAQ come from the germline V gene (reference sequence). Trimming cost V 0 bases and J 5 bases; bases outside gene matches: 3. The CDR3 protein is CASSLATSVETQYF. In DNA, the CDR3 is TGTGCCAGCAGCTTAGCCACTAGCGTTGAGACCCAGTACTTC. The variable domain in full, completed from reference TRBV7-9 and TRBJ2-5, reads DTGVSQNPRHKITKRGQNVTFRCDPISEHNRLYWYRQTLGQGPEFLTYFQNEAQLEKSRLLSDRFSAERPKGSFSTLEIQRTEQGDSAMYLCASSLATSVETQYFGPGTRLLVL.

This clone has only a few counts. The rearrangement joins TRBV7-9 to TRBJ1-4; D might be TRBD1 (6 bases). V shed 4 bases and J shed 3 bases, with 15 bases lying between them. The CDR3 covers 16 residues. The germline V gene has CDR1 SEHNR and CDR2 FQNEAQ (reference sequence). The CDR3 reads CASSSGADGANEKLFF. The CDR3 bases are TGTGCCAGCAGCTCAGGGGCGGACGGAGCTAATGAAAAACTGTTTTTT.